The 29 T cell receptor beta chains below all came from one sample that was sequenced in a study of shared clonotypes between healthy human individuals. The repertoire was sequenced with immunoSEQ multiplex PCR; TCRdb's copy has only in-frame clones and lacks some. The sample records some 2,000,000 clones, 85% to 95% being singletons. Sequenced material: naive CD4+ T cells sorted from blood. Subset here: CD45RA+ positively selected. All receptors derive from a man between 18 and 29 years old in good health.

The chain employs TRBV6-1 and TRBJ2-5, with 8 bases that match TRBD2. The CDR3 runs 15 residues. Germline CDR1 reads MNHNS; CDR2 reads SASEGT. The V and J ends lost 7 bases and 5 bases, in that order; junction bases with no gene match: 12. CDR3 sequence: CASNGGGSKEETQYF. The CDR3 DNA sequence: TGTGCCAGCAATGGCGGGGGGTCGAAGGAGGAGACCCAGTACTTC.

This clone showed up just once. V usage is TRBV5-3 and J usage is TRBJ2-7; the D is unclear. TRBV5-3 is identified as an open reading frame with a role that is uncertain. The V and J ends lost 2 bases and 0 bases respectively, with 6 bases between them. The CDR3 extends over 13 amino acids. The CDR3: CARSFGISYEQYF. The CDR3 DNA follows: TGTGCCAGAAGCTTCGGCATCTCCTACGAGCAGTACTTC.

This chain joins TRBV19 and TRBJ1-2; D is unresolved. The CDR3 sequence is 16 residues long. Germline loops: CDR1 LNHDA, CDR2 SQIVND (reference sequence). The ends were cut back, 6 bases at V and 7 bases at J, with 24 bases in the middle. This CDR3 reads CASSLDPNTYFSGYTF. CDR3 DNA: TGTGCCAGTAGCTTGGACCCCAACACGTACTTCTCTGGCTACACCTTC. The complete variable domain, with remaining parts taken from reference TRBV19 and TRBJ1-2, reads DGGITQSPKYLFRKEGQNVTLSCEQNLNHDAMYWYRQDPGQGLRLIYYSQIVNDFQKGDIAEGYSVSREKKESFPLTVTSAQKNPTAFYLCASSLDPNTYFSGYTFGSGTRLTVV.

V and J are TRBV5-1 and TRBJ1-6; D gene ambiguous. The ends were cut back, 6 bases at V and 9 bases at J, with 19 bases in the middle. The CDR3 extends over 15 amino acids. Germline CDR1 and CDR2: SGHRS and YFSETQ. The DNA of the CDR3 is TGCGCCAGCACCGCGGTCGGGTCTTTTGGTTCACCCCTCCACTTT. This gives the protein CASTAVGSFGSPLHF. Using reference TRBV5-1 and TRBJ1-6 for the parts outside the CDR3, the full variable domain is KAGVTQTPRYLIKTRGQQVTLSCSPISGHRSVSWYQQTPGQGLQFLFEYFSETQRNKGNFPGRFSGRQFSNSRSEMNVSTLELGDSALYLCASTAVGSFGSPLHFGNGTRLTVT.

This clone has only one observation. The chain combines TRBV6-1 with TRBJ1-5; D is unclear. The V end was cut by 2 bases, the J end by 1 base, with 12 bases between. In germline, CDR1 is MNHNS, CDR2 SASEGT. The CDR3 spans 16 residues. The CDR3 DNA follows: TGTGCCAGCAGTGAAAGACGAGCGGGGAGCAATCAGCCCCAGCATTTT. This translates into CASSERRAGSNQPQHF.

The chain recombines TRBV2 with TRBJ2-5, with 9 bases matching TRBD2. Germline CDR1 reads SNHLY; CDR2 reads FYNNEI. CDR3 length equals 12 residues. The V segment lost 8 bases and the J segment 5 bases; nucleotides outside the gene matches: 3. The CDR3 region has the DNA TGTGCCAGCGCTACTAGCGGGGAGACCCAGTACTTC. Encoded protein: CASATSGETQYF.

The chain uses TRBV28 and TRBJ1-5; D perhaps matches TRBD1 (5 bases). V was clipped by 0 bases and J by 0 bases, with 15 bases between them. Germline CDR1 and CDR2: MDHEN and SYDVKM. The CDR3 runs 18 residues. DNA for the CDR3: TGTGCCAGCAGTTTATGCAACAGGATGAATTATAGCAATCAGCCCCAGCATTTT. Its protein is CASSLCNRMNYSNQPQHF.

This clone was observed at least ten times. The chain combines TRBV5-1 with TRBJ1-6; D not certain. CDR1 is SGHRS, CDR2 YFSETQ, per germline. Trimming took off 1 base at V and 8 bases at J, with 4 bases between the two ends. The CDR3 loop spans 12 amino acids. CDR3 amino acids: CASSLLDSPLHF. The CDR3 coding sequence is TGCGCCAGCAGCTTGCTGGATTCACCCCTCCACTTT.

This clone was recorded only once. The genes are TRBV19 and TRBJ2-7, with 8 bases matching TRBD1. CDR1 and CDR2 from the germline V gene are LNHDA and SQIVND (reference sequence). Germline trimming cut 4 bases from V and 6 bases from J; bases unmatched to any gene: 8. CDR3 length: 14 residues. The CDR3 here is CASSNSQGAAEQYF. For the CDR3, the DNA is TGTGCCAGTAGTAATTCTCAGGGGGCCGCCGAGCAGTACTTC.

As regards this clone: The germline gene is not matched at one end of the junction; a read error may be the cause. The gene calls are TRBV5-1 and TRBJ2-1; D is unclear. In germline, CDR1 is SGHRS, CDR2 YFSETQ. The length of the CDR3 is 15 residues. The CDR3 sequence is CASSWRAGSHNEQFF. DNA for the CDR3: TGCGCCAGCAGCTGGCGAGCTGGCTCCCACAATGAGCAGTTCTTC.

V usage is TRBV28 and J usage is TRBJ2-7, with a possible D match to TRBD2 (6 bases). The V and J ends lost 6 bases and 6 bases respectively, with 18 bases between them. In germline, CDR1 is MDHEN, CDR2 SYDVKM. The CDR3 sequence is 14 residues long. For the CDR3, the DNA is TGTGCCAGCAGCAACGGGGGATTGGGGTCCGAGCAGTACTTC. Its protein is CASSNGGLGSEQYF.

J is TRBJ1-6 and V is TRBV19, with 8 bases lining up with TRBD1. Germline CDR1 is LNHDA and CDR2 is SQIVND (reference sequence). Trimming cost V 6 bases and J 5 bases; bases outside gene matches: 6. CDR3 length: 15 amino acids. CDR3: CASSLLDRDNSPLHF. In DNA form, the CDR3 reads TGTGCCAGTAGCCTTTTGGACAGGGATAATTCACCCCTCCACTTT.

Details on this clone: In the same sample, other DNA sequences code for this CDR3. CDR3 coding DNA: TGTGCCAGCAGCTTGGGACTAGCGGGGCAAGAGACCCAGTACTTC. Protein product: CASSLGLAGQETQYF. The chain is built from TRBV5-6 and TRBJ2-5; 11 positions agree with TRBD2. CDR1 SGHDT and CDR2 YYEEEE come from the germline V gene. This CDR3 comprises 15 residues. V gave up 0 bases and J gave up 2 bases; unmatched junction bases: 0.

This chain joins TRBV14 and TRBJ2-7, with a weak D call TRBD2 (6 bases). V was trimmed by 5 bases and J by 5 bases, leaving 19 bases between them. The germline CDR1 and CDR2 sequences are SGHDN and FVKESK. CDR3 size: 15 residues. CDR3 sequence: CASSEQPTSNNEQYF. CDR3 sequence (DNA): TGTGCCAGCAGCGAACAACCGACTAGTAACAACGAGCAGTACTTC.

This chain links TRBV28 with TRBJ1-6, with 7 bases fitting TRBD1. Germline CDR1 reads MDHEN; CDR2 reads SYDVKM. Trimming removed 7 bases from V and 5 bases from J; junction bases left unmatched: 14. The length of the CDR3 is 17 residues. The CDR3 here is CASIPLQGKGDNSPLHF. Written as DNA, the CDR3 is TGTGCCAGCATTCCTTTACAGGGGAAGGGCGATAATTCACCCCTCCACTTT. Combining the CDR3 with reference TRBV28 and TRBJ1-6 gives the whole variable domain DVKVTQSSRYLVKRTGEKVFLECVQDMDHENMFWYRQDPGLGLRLIYFSYDVKMKEKGDIPEGYSVSREKKERFSLILESASTNQTSMYLCASIPLQGKGDNSPLHFGNGTRLTVT.

This sequence joins TRBV5-6 and TRBJ2-3; D ambiguous. This CDR3 spans 12 amino acids. Germline values: CDR1 SGHDT, CDR2 YYEEEE. V lost 4 bases and J 1 base, leaving 4 bases between the germline ends. CDR3 nucleotide sequence: TGTGCCAGCAGCCTCCGCACAGATACGCAGTATTTT. Protein: CASSLRTDTQYF.

The chain carries TRBV6-1 and TRBJ2-7; TRBD2 aligns across 7 bases. CDR1 and CDR2 (germline): MNHNS, SASEGT. The CDR3 runs 15 residues. Losses at the gene ends were 7 bases for V and 2 bases for J; bases not matched to a gene: 11. CDR3 bases: TGTGCCAGCACTCCGGGCGGGGGTATTACCTACGAGCAGTACTTC. Amino acid sequence: CASTPGGGITYEQYF.

The rearrangement joins TRBV9 to TRBJ2-3; TRBD2 agrees at 11 bases. CDR3 length: 16 residues. Germline lookup yields CDR1 SGDLS and CDR2 YYNGEE. V shed 5 bases, J shed 2 bases, and the junction held 7 bases outside the gene matches. CDR3 DNA sequence: TGTGCCAGCAGGAAAGGGACTAGCGGAAACACAGATACGCAGTATTTT. This gives the protein CASRKGTSGNTDTQYF.

The chain joins TRBV5-1 to TRBJ1-4; 7 nucleotides match TRBD1. Germline CDR1 SGHRS, CDR2 YFSETQ. V was clipped by 0 bases and J by 8 bases; unmatched bases: 1. The CDR3 covers 13 residues. CDR3 nucleotides: TGCGCCAGCAGCTTGGAAGGGGGCGAAAAACTGTTTTTT. Encoded protein: CASSLEGGEKLFF.

This chain joins TRBV5-1 and TRBJ1-1, with D uncertain. The germline CDR1 and CDR2 sequences are SGHRS and YFSETQ. CDR3 size: 19 residues. V shed 1 base and J shed 1 base, with 23 bases lying between them. The CDR3 DNA reads TGCGCCAGCAGCTTGCGAACTAGTATCCCCGGGATCTGGAACACTGAAGCTTTCTTT. Encoded protein: CASSLRTSIPGIWNTEAFF.

The gene calls are TRBV6-5 and TRBJ2-1; 14 positions agree with TRBD2. The CDR3 length is 16 residues. V trimming: 2 bases; J trimming: 11 bases; junction bases outside the gene matches: 8. In germline, CDR1 is MNHEY, CDR2 SVGAGI. In DNA form, the CDR3 reads TGTGCCAGCAGTTACACTCCGGGACTAGCGGGGGATAAGCAGTTCTTC. Its translation: CASSYTPGLAGDKQFF.

The rearrangement uses TRBV2 and TRBJ1-3; D remains ambiguous. CDR1 is SNHLY, CDR2 FYNNEI, per germline. Trimming removed 6 bases at V and 3 bases at J, with 15 bases between. The length of the CDR3 is 15 residues. CDR3 region: CASSLGGAGGNTIYF. The CDR3 coding sequence is TGTGCCAGCAGCCTAGGAGGAGCCGGTGGAAACACCATATATTTT.

The V gene is TRBV7-2, the J gene TRBJ2-5; no clear D gene. CDR1 is SGHTA, CDR2 FQGNSA, per germline. V lost 5 bases and J 1 base, leaving 11 bases between the germline ends. This CDR3 spans 14 amino acids. The CDR3 here is CASSPPAAQETQYF. In DNA form, the CDR3 reads TGTGCCAGCAGCCCCCCTGCGGCCCAAGAGACCCAGTACTTC. Using reference TRBV7-2 and TRBJ2-5 for the parts outside the CDR3, the full variable domain is GAGVSQSPSNKVTEKGKDVELRCDPISGHTALYWYRQSLGQGLEFLIYFQGNSAPDKSGLPSDRFSAERTGGSVSTLTIQRTQQEDSAVYLCASSPPAAQETQYFGPGTRLLVL.

The chain combines TRBV27 with TRBJ2-5, with 7 bases lining up with TRBD2. The CDR3 loop spans 13 amino acids. V was clipped by 10 bases and J by 4 bases; unmatched bases: 9. Per the germline V gene, CDR1 is MNHEY and CDR2 is SMNVEV (reference sequence). DNA of the CDR3: TGTGCCATCCCAGGACTAGTTGCAGAGACCCAGTACTTC. Amino acid sequence: CAIPGLVAETQYF.

The chain is built from TRBV6-6 and TRBJ2-5; D call uncertain. Trimming took off 0 bases at V and 4 bases at J, with 6 bases between the two ends. The CDR3 contains 13 residues. Germline V gene lookup returns CDR1 MNHNY and CDR2 SVGAGI (reference sequence). The chain's CDR3 is CASSYSSGETQYF. In nucleotides, the CDR3 is TGTGCCAGCAGTTACTCGTCCGGAGAGACCCAGTACTTC.

The CDR3 region is CAISQDRQGQQYF. The CDR3 region has the DNA TGTGCCATCAGCCAAGACCGACAGGGCCAGCAGTACTTC. The chain has TRBV10-3 and TRBJ2-7; TRBD1 matches 7 bases. V shed 6 bases and J 8 bases; nucleotides not matched to a gene: 10. This CDR3 is built from 13 residues. Germline CDR1 and CDR2: ENHRY and SYGVKD.

The rearrangement links TRBV19 to TRBJ2-7, with TRBD2 matching over 11 bases. The CDR3 sequence is 16 residues long. After removal of 3 bases from V and 2 bases from J, the junction contained 6 bases not matched to a gene. CDR1 and CDR2 (germline): LNHDA, SQIVND (reference sequence). The CDR3 protein is CASSIIGTSGAYEQYF. The CDR3, as DNA: TGTGCCAGTAGTATTATAGGGACTAGCGGTGCCTACGAGCAGTACTTC.

This clone has just a few counts. The chain joins TRBV5-5 to TRBJ1-6; no clear D gene. The CDR3 is 16 amino acids. The V gene lost 1 base and the J gene lost 9 bases, with 17 bases spanning the gap. Germline CDR1 reads SGHKS; CDR2 reads YYEKEE (reference sequence). CDR3 loop: CASSLSGWVSGSPLHF. As DNA, the CDR3 is TGTGCCAGCAGCTTGTCGGGGTGGGTGAGCGGTTCACCCCTCCACTTT.

This chain uses TRBV28 with TRBJ1-2; 7 bases match TRBD1. CDR3 length equals 13 residues. Germline V CDR1 and CDR2: MDHEN, SYDVKM. V gave up 5 bases and J gave up 6 bases; unmatched junction bases: 6. CDR3 sequence reads: CASSSDREDGYTF. The CDR3 nucleotides read TGTGCCAGCAGTAGTGACAGGGAGGATGGCTACACCTTC.